The T cell receptor (beta chain) under discussion was sequenced for a study of spatial heterogeneity in lung cancer. Study-level background: The study observed each unique TCR and UMI combination more than ten times on average in raw reads.

The time point was: sample taken at primary tumor resection. TCRdb recomputed calls from the 5' RACE reads with MiXCR, one row per CDR3 protein. The sample carries 15,000 or so distinct CDR3 sequences, approximately 7.4% recorded once. Regarding the study as a whole: Among tumor T cells, estimated coverage was about 7% for alpha chains and roughly 13% for beta chains. Mutation counts in tumors were tracked by counts of expanded intratumoral alpha and beta TCRs.

This CDR3 contains 14 residues. The V end lost 5 bases, the J end lost 4 bases, and 13 bases lay between the germline ends. Germline V gene lookup returns CDR1 SGHAT and CDR2 FQNNGV. This clonotype showed up many times. The antigen is unknown. This sequence joins TRBV11-2 and TRBJ2-3; unclear D gene. This material consisted of lung tumor tissue, taken at surgery. This sequence originates from a male donor with early-stage non-small cell lung cancer. The CDR3: CASSLRLPPDTQYF. The CDR3 DNA reads as TGTGCCAGCAGCCTCCGACTTCCCCCAGATACGCAGTATTTT.